This T cell receptor (beta chain) originates from a study of cytomegalovirus exposure and HLA in healthy donors. The CDR3 runs to 16 residues. J gave up 0 bases and V 5 bases, and 6 bases lay outside the gene matches. Germline loops: CDR1 SGHVS, CDR2 FNYEAQ. A multiplex PCR was run with 60 Vbeta primers and 13 Jbeta primers. Measured with immunoSEQ multiplex PCR; TCRdb has only the in-frame clones, and not every one. The sample shows under 200,000 clones, 82% of them seen only once. Study outcomes and limitations: Investigators reported about 160 TCR beta chains as tied to cytomegalovirus. Further analysis, carried out later, found HLA-associated TCR beta chains more clonally expanded than equally common other chains. HLA alleles were associated with 16,951 TCR beta sequences in a later analysis at 0.05 false discovery rate. Because they were indistinguishable, some V segments, including TRBV6-2 and TRBV6-3, were excluded.

To note about this clone: Its antigen is unknown.

The chain links TRBV7-6 to TRBJ1-4, with 7 bases matching TRBD1. This sequence originates from a girl aged 5 to 17 in good health and CMV-seropositive. The specimen sequenced was PBMCs. This CDR3 reads CASSAQQGSTNEKLFF. The CDR3 coding sequence is TGTGCCAGCAGCGCCCAACAGGGGTCAACTAATGAAAAACTGTTTTTT.